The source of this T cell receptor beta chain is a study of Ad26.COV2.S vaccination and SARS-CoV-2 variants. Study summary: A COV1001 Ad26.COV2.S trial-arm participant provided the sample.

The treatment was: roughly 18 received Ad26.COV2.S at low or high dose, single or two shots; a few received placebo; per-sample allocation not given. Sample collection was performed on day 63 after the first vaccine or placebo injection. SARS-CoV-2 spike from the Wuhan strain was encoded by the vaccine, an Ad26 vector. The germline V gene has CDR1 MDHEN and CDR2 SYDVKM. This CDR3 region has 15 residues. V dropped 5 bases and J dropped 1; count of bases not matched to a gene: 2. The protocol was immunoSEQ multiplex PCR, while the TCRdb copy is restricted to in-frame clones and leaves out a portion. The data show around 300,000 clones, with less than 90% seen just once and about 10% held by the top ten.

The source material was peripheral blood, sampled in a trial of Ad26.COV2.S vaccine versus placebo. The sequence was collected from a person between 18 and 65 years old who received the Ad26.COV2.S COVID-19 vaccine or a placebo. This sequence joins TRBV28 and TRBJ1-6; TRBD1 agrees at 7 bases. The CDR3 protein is CASSAGGSYNSPLHF. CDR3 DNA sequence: TGTGCCAGCAGTGCAGGGGGTTCCTATAATTCACCCCTCCACTTT. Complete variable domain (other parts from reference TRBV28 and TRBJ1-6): DVKVTQSSRYLVKRTGEKVFLECVQDMDHENMFWYRQDPGLGLRLIYFSYDVKMKEKGDIPEGYSVSREKKERFSLILESASTNQTSMYLCASSAGGSYNSPLHFGNGTRLTVT.